Shown below are 22 T cell receptor beta chains from a single sample sequenced in a study of blood T cell repertoires in COVID-19. The protocol was immunoSEQ multiplex PCR, while the TCRdb copy is restricted to in-frame clones and leaves out a portion. The sample has about 110,000 clones, 65% to 80% seen once. The sample comprised peripheral blood. The origin of the receptors is a middle-aged woman with acute or convalescent COVID-19.

This clone has only a few counts. The CDR3, as DNA: TGTGCCAGCAGTGCCCCCGGGACAGGGGGCTGGGAGCAGTACTTC. It is translated as CASSAPGTGGWEQYF. The V and J genes are TRBV28 and TRBJ2-7; TRBD1 matches at 12 bases. The germline V gene has CDR1 MDHEN and CDR2 SYDVKM. This CDR3 has 15 residues. J was trimmed by 7 bases and V by 5 bases; bases with no gene match: 9.

CDR3 sequence reads: CASSFASGTSFQAFF. DNA for the CDR3: TGTGCCAGCAGCTTCGCTTCCGGGACATCTTTTCAAGCTTTCTTT. The genes are TRBV7-2 and TRBJ1-1; D possibly corresponds to TRBD1 (6 bases). This CDR3 is built from 15 residues. Trimming took off 3 bases at V and 9 bases at J, with 20 bases between the two ends. The germline CDR1 and CDR2 sequences are SGHTA and FQGNSA.

The chain is built from TRBV3-1 (or the pseudogene TRBV3-2) and TRBJ2-1; the D gene is possibly TRBD2 (5 bases). Germline V gene sequence: CDR1 LGHDT, CDR2 YNNKEL (reference sequence). The CDR3 spans 12 residues. V was trimmed by 4 bases and J by 9 bases, leaving 10 bases between them. Here the CDR3 reads CASSPTSSEQFF. CDR3 nucleotides: TGTGCCAGCAGCCCAACTAGTTCTGAGCAGTTCTTC.

This chain connects TRBV7-3 to TRBJ2-3; possible D gene TRBD2, 5 bases. Trimming shortened V by 5 bases and J by 11 bases, and 17 bases separated the two germline ends. This CDR3 has 13 residues. Germline assignment: CDR1 SGHTA and CDR2 FQGTGA. The CDR3 is CASSPDQVRGQYF. CDR3 nucleotide sequence: TGTGCCAGCAGCCCCGATCAGGTCCGGGGGCAGTATTTT.

The chain uses TRBV3-1 (or the pseudogene TRBV3-2) and TRBJ2-5; no clear D gene. V lost 1 base to trimming and J lost 7 bases, with 16 bases between them. The CDR3 length is 15 residues. Per germline, CDR1 LGHDT and CDR2 YNNKEL (reference sequence). For the CDR3, the DNA is TGTGCCAGCAGCCAAGGGCCCGAGCCCCCGGGGACCCAGTACTTC. Its protein product is CASSQGPEPPGTQYF.

The genes are TRBV6-2 or TRBV6-3 and TRBJ1-1, with unresolved D. In germline, CDR1 is MNHEY, CDR2 SVGEGT. The V and J ends lost 8 bases and 0 bases respectively, with 16 bases between them. The CDR3 is 15 residues long. CDR3 bases: TGTGCCAGCGGCCTACGGAGGACGGTGAACACTGAAGCTTTCTTT. As protein: CASGLRRTVNTEAFF.

This chain connects TRBV11-1 to TRBJ2-7, with TRBD1 identical over 8 bases. With V trimmed by 8 bases and J by 2 bases, 8 bases remained unmatched. The germline gives CDR1 SGHAT, CDR2 FQDESV (reference sequence). This CDR3 has 14 residues. DNA for the CDR3: TGTGCCAGCGCTGGCCGGACAGGGACCTACGAGCAGTACTTC. Its translation is CASAGRTGTYEQYF.

The chain links TRBV6-5 to TRBJ2-1; D possibly corresponds to TRBD1 (5 bases). Germline V gene lookup returns CDR1 MNHEY and CDR2 SVGAGI. V lost 6 bases to trimming and J lost 7 bases, with 13 bases between them. CDR3 size: 13 residues. CDR3 residues: CASSREHRNEQFF. CDR3 bases: TGTGCCAGCAGCAGGGAACACCGGAATGAGCAGTTCTTC.

This clone was seen at least ten times. This sequence joins TRBV5-1 and TRBJ1-3, with 7 bases identical to TRBD1. In germline, CDR1 is SGHRS, CDR2 YFSETQ. With V trimmed by 4 bases and J by 2 bases, 6 bases remained unmatched. This CDR3 is 15 amino acids long. The CDR3 region is CASSARQGAGNTIYF. The CDR3 DNA is TGCGCCAGCAGCGCTAGACAGGGCGCTGGAAACACCATATATTTT.

J is TRBJ1-1 and V is TRBV19; 10 nucleotides agree with TRBD1. Germline V CDR1 and CDR2: LNHDA, SQIVND (reference sequence). This CDR3 contains 14 residues. After removal of 5 bases from V and 5 bases from J, the junction contained 5 bases not matched to a gene. The CDR3, as DNA: TGTGCCAGTAGTGACAGGGGGCGGGAGACTGAAGCTTTCTTT. It yields the protein CASSDRGRETEAFF.

This CDR3 reads CSVGDGGEKLFF. CDR3 nucleotides: TGCAGCGTGGGAGACGGGGGGGAAAAACTGTTTTTT. The rearrangement joins TRBV29-1 to TRBJ1-4; the D gene is possibly TRBD1 (5 bases). The CDR3 is 12 residues long. Germline values: CDR1 SQVTM, CDR2 ANQGSEA. Trimming stripped 6 bases from V and 8 bases from J, with 13 bases between.

This clone was recorded once. This sequence may be a read error, since a much larger clone differs from it by one base. CDR3 in amino acids: CASGMGLGGGNTEAFF. The CDR3 DNA is TGTGCCAGCGGCATGGGTTTAGGGGGTGGTAACACTGAAGCTTTCTTT. This chain joins TRBV5-6 and TRBJ1-1, with D maybe TRBD1 (6 bases). The CDR3 consists of 16 residues. Trimming took 7 bases from V and 2 from J, leaving 21 bases between them. In germline, CDR1 is SGHDT, CDR2 YYEEEE.

V gene TRBV5-4 combines with J gene TRBJ2-3; 13 bases line up with TRBD2. This CDR3 has 16 amino acids. The ends lost 3 bases at V and 2 bases at J; junction bases unmatched: 3. From germline, CDR1 is SGHNT and CDR2 YYREEE (reference sequence). CDR3 sequence (DNA): TGTGCCAGCAGCTCACTAGCGGGGGGGTTCACAGATACGCAGTATTTT. Its protein product is CASSSLAGGFTDTQYF.

The rearrangement joins TRBV6-5 to TRBJ2-6; D remains ambiguous. The V and J ends lost 0 bases and 1 base respectively, with 4 bases between them. The CDR3 has 15 residues. Per the germline V gene, CDR1 is MNHEY and CDR2 is SVGAGI. CDR3 protein: CASSYSESGANVLTF. The CDR3 DNA reads TGTGCCAGCAGTTACTCTGAGTCTGGGGCCAACGTCCTGACTTTC.

The gene calls are TRBV9 and TRBJ2-5, with TRBD2 matching over 8 bases. The junction had 0 bases not matched to a gene; V was cut back by 3 bases and J by 5 bases. From germline, CDR1 is SGDLS and CDR2 YYNGEE. The length of the CDR3 is 12 residues. The CDR3 bases are TGTGCCAGCAGCGGGACTAGCGAGACCCAGTACTTC. As protein: CASSGTSETQYF.

This clone has a count of ten or more. The rearrangement links TRBV5-4 to TRBJ2-3; TRBD2 agrees at 10 bases. The CDR3 consists of 15 residues. Looked up from germline, CDR1 is SGHNT and CDR2 is YYREEE (reference sequence). After removal of 4 bases from V and 4 bases from J, the junction contained 6 bases not matched to a gene. The CDR3, as DNA: TGTGCCAGCAGCCCGGGGAGCGGGGGGGCAGATACGCAGTATTTT. Amino acids: CASSPGSGGADTQYF.

At least ten counts were recorded for this clone. The chain links TRBV11-2 to TRBJ1-1; D may be TRBD1 (6 bases). This CDR3 has 14 amino acids. V lost 3 bases and J lost 4, with 12 bases in between. CDR1 and CDR2 (germline): SGHAT, FQNNGV. CDR3 in amino acids: CASSFRTESTEAFF. DNA for the CDR3: TGTGCCAGCAGCTTCCGGACAGAGAGCACTGAAGCTTTCTTT.

V and J are TRBV15 and TRBJ2-1; 7 nucleotides match TRBD1. The CDR3 spans 14 residues. CDR1 is LNHNV and CDR2 is YYDKDF in the germline V gene (reference sequence). The J segment lost 7 bases and the V segment lost 3 bases, leaving 6 bases of the junction unmatched. The CDR3 is CATSSLRGMNEQFF. The CDR3 region has the DNA TGTGCCACCAGCAGTCTCAGGGGGATGAATGAGCAGTTCTTC.

The V gene is TRBV5-1, the J gene TRBJ1-6, with a weak D call TRBD1 (6 bases). CDR1 and CDR2 from the germline V gene are SGHRS and YFSETQ. The CDR3 is 16 residues long. Trimming pared 0 bases from V and 7 bases from J, leaving 14 bases between. This CDR3 reads CASSLVGGASNSPLHF. The CDR3, as DNA: TGCGCCAGCAGCTTGGTTGGGGGCGCCTCGAATTCACCCCTCCACTTT.

J is TRBJ2-5 and V is TRBV3-1 (or the pseudogene TRBV3-2); 7 positions agree with TRBD2. The CDR3 is 22 residues long. Losses at the gene ends were 3 bases for V and 4 bases for J; bases not matched to a gene: 29. Germline V CDR1 and CDR2: LGHDT, YNNKEL (reference sequence). CDR3 amino acids: CASSQPGGSTGVVSSRVETQYF. The CDR3 bases are TGTGCCAGCAGCCAGCCGGGAGGAAGCACCGGAGTTGTATCGAGTCGAGTAGAGACCCAGTACTTC.

The J gene is TRBJ1-3, the V gene TRBV5-1, with TRBD1 identical over 12 bases. The CDR3 has 16 residues. J lost 6 bases, V lost 3 bases, and 7 bases had no gene match. Germline V gives CDR1 SGHRS, CDR2 YFSETQ. CDR3 amino acids: CASSSGTGGIENTIYF. CDR3 bases: TGCGCCAGCAGCTCGGGGACAGGGGGCATTGAAAACACCATATATTTT.

This rearrangement joins TRBV9 to TRBJ2-5, with TRBD1 identical over 9 bases. V gave up 4 bases and J gave up 3 bases; unmatched junction bases: 4. Germline assignment: CDR1 SGDLS and CDR2 YYNGEE. CDR3 length: 14 amino acids. The CDR3, as DNA: TGTGCCAGCAGCCCGACAGGGGGAGAAGAGACCCAGTACTTC. This codes for CASSPTGGEETQYF.